A single sample gave rise to the 32 T cell receptor beta chains below, sequenced in a study of T-cell reconstitution after alpha-beta-depleted transplantation in children. The TCRbeta library was prepared with unique molecular identifiers. TCRdb passed the PCR reads through MiXCR, listing each CDR3 protein once. The sample consists of 230,000 or so distinct CDR3 sequences, around 11% of them appearing once. The sample here was PBMCs from the stem cell graft donor, taken from the stem cell graft. These receptors were taken from a human donor who donated a stem cell graft to a child with acute lymphoblastic leukemia.

This clonotype was seen only a few times. The chain is built from TRBV7-2 and TRBJ2-7; TRBD2 matches at 13 bases. This CDR3 is built from 16 residues. After removal of 1 base from V and 1 base from J, the junction contained 1 base not matched to a gene. Germline values: CDR1 SGHTA, CDR2 FQGNSA. Written as DNA, the CDR3 is TGTGCCAGCAGCTTAGGGGGACTAGCGGGGTCCTACGAGCAGTACTTC. Encoded protein: CASSLGGLAGSYEQYF.

This clonotype showed up many times. The chain has TRBV3-1 and TRBJ2-7; 7 nucleotides match TRBD2. J lost 4 bases, V lost 3 bases, and 6 bases had no gene match. Germline loops: CDR1 LGHDT, CDR2 YNNKEL (reference sequence). The CDR3 extends over 14 amino acids. The CDR3 nucleotides read TGTGCCAGCAGCCAGGGAGGGAGCTGGTACGAGCAGTACTTC. Residues: CASSQGGSWYEQYF.

This clonotype was seen many times. The CDR3 sequence: CASRVGAIPGERYEQYF. Here the CDR3 DNA reads TGTGCCAGCAGAGTAGGGGCTATTCCAGGGGAACGCTACGAGCAGTACTTC. The genes are TRBV27 and TRBJ2-7; tentative D call: TRBD1 (6 bases). Germline V lookup: CDR1 MNHEY, CDR2 SMNVEV (reference sequence). Trimming shortened V by 6 bases and J by 3 bases, and 24 bases separated the two germline ends. The CDR3 totals 17 residues.

In this sample, this clonotype turned up many times. The gene calls are TRBV10-3 and TRBJ1-6; D may be TRBD1 (5 bases). The CDR3 runs to 13 residues. The germline V and J ends were trimmed by 11 bases and 4 bases, with 12 bases remaining between them. The germline CDR1 and CDR2 sequences are ENHRY and SYGVKD. The CDR3 loop reads CAAGTGYNSPLHF. The CDR3 DNA is TGTGCCGCCGGGACGGGGTATAATTCACCCCTCCACTTT.

This clonotype was detected ten times or more. The CDR3 region has the DNA TGCGCCAGCAGCTTGGAATTCTCGGGAAAGGGAGATACGCAGTATTTT. Protein: CASSLEFSGKGDTQYF. The chain carries TRBV5-1 and TRBJ2-3, with D tentatively TRBD2 (5 bases). Germline V CDR1 and CDR2: SGHRS, YFSETQ. This CDR3 region has 16 residues. The V and J ends lost 0 bases and 5 bases respectively, with 16 bases between them.

This clonotype was observed many times. V usage is TRBV15 and J usage is TRBJ2-1, with TRBD2 matching over 8 bases. Germline trimming cut 1 base from V and 0 bases from J; bases unmatched to any gene: 2. The CDR3 is 16 amino acids. Germline V CDR1 and CDR2: LNHNV, YYDKDF (reference sequence). CDR3 coding DNA: TGTGCCACCAGCAGAGGCGGGGGGAGCTCCTACAATGAGCAGTTCTTC. It yields the protein CATSRGGGSSYNEQFF.

The table lists this clonotype with many counts. The chain couples TRBV14 to TRBJ2-7; 11 bases are a match to TRBD1. With V trimmed by 4 bases and J by 5 bases, 4 bases remained unmatched. The CDR3 has 14 amino acids. Germline V gene lookup returns CDR1 SGHDN and CDR2 FVKESK. The CDR3 protein is CASSLDRGRDEQYF. The DNA for the CDR3 is TGTGCCAGCAGCCTGGACAGGGGGCGGGACGAGCAGTACTTC.

This clonotype showed up many times. This chain uses TRBV6-5 with TRBJ2-3, with D unresolved. With 10 bases removed from V and 0 bases from J, the gap between germline ends came to 11 bases. CDR3 length: 13 amino acids. Germline CDR1 and CDR2: MNHEY and SVGAGI. The CDR3 DNA is TGTGCCACACTGGGTTTTAGCACAGATACGCAGTATTTT. As protein: CATLGFSTDTQYF.

This chain links TRBV6-1 with TRBJ1-5; TRBD1 agrees at 9 bases. This CDR3 comprises 17 residues. With V trimmed by 4 bases and J by 7 bases, 14 bases remained unmatched. Germline CDR1 and CDR2: MNHNS and SASEGT. CDR3 protein: CASSVNLQGAPGQPQHF. As DNA, the CDR3 is TGTGCCAGCAGTGTCAACCTACAGGGGGCCCCGGGGCAGCCCCAGCATTTT.

Only a few counts were recorded for this clonotype. The rearrangement uses TRBV11-2 and TRBJ1-1, with D unresolved. Deletions cut 5 bases from V and 4 bases from J, with 11 bases between. The CDR3 contains 13 residues. Germline V gives CDR1 SGHAT, CDR2 FQNNGV. The CDR3 sequence is CASSLNVGTEAFF. The CDR3 DNA follows: TGTGCCAGCAGCCTTAACGTGGGCACTGAAGCTTTCTTT.

This sequence joins TRBV12-3 or TRBV12-4 and TRBJ1-2, with D possibly TRBD1 on 6 matching bases. The ends were cut back, 6 bases at V and 8 bases at J, with 13 bases in the middle. The CDR3 spans 12 residues. DNA for the CDR3: TGTGCCAGCAGACTACAGGGAGGAGGCTACACCTTC. It is translated as CASRLQGGGYTF.

This clonotype was detected ten times or more. At one of its ends the junction is not consistent with the germline gene, which may arise from a read error. V is TRBV11-2 and J is TRBJ1-2; a possible D gene is TRBD1 (5 bases). This CDR3 is built from 14 residues. Germline loops: CDR1 SGHAT, CDR2 FQNNGV. This chain's CDR3 is CASSLERQGHGYTF. CDR3 nucleotides: TGTGCCAGCAGCTTGGAGAGGCAGGGCCATGGGTACACCTTC.

This clonotype was found a few times. The gene calls are TRBV7-2 and TRBJ2-1, with TRBD2 matching over 10 bases. Trimming removed 8 bases from V and 7 bases from J; junction bases left unmatched: 8. CDR1 is SGHTA, CDR2 FQGNSA, per germline. The CDR3 is 14 residues long. CDR3 in DNA: TGTGCCAGCGGGCTAGCGGGAGTTCTTAATGAGCAGTTCTTC. It codes for CASGLAGVLNEQFF.

A remark on this clonotype: A much bigger clone sits one base away, suggesting this may be a read error. The gene calls are TRBV12-3 or TRBV12-4 and TRBJ2-5, with 7 bases that match TRBD1. Unmatched junction bases numbered 10, after V lost 7 bases and J lost 5 bases. This CDR3 comprises 14 residues. The CDR3 is CASNAQGLHETQYF. CDR3 nucleotides: TGTGCCAGCAATGCACAGGGGCTCCACGAGACCCAGTACTTC.

Comment on this clonotype: Mismatch with germline at one junction end may stem from a read error. This chain uses TRBV6-2 or TRBV6-3 with TRBJ1-5, with D hard to call. The length of the CDR3 is 13 residues. Germline V gene sequence: CDR1 MNHEY, CDR2 SVGEGT. The CDR3 reads CATSPDGNQPQHF. The CDR3, as DNA: TGTGCCACCAGTCCGGACGGCAATCAGCCCCAGCATTTT.

This clonotype showed up many times. The genes are TRBV29-1 and TRBJ1-2, with D tentatively TRBD1 (6 bases). Germline assignment: CDR1 SQVTM and CDR2 ANQGSEA. Deletions cut 6 bases from V and 6 bases from J, with 17 bases between. The CDR3 extends over 13 amino acids. CDR3 nucleotides: TGCAGCGTGGGGGCAAAAACAAGACATGGCTACACCTTC. It specifies CSVGAKTRHGYTF.

This clonotype was counted many times. The chain recombines TRBV5-1 with TRBJ2-3; 8 nucleotides match TRBD2. V shed 2 bases, J shed 4 bases, and the junction held 6 bases outside the gene matches. Germline V CDR1 and CDR2: SGHRS, YFSETQ. This CDR3 contains 15 residues. CDR3 loop: CASSFFSGASDTQYF. CDR3 nucleotides: TGCGCCAGCAGCTTCTTTAGCGGGGCATCAGATACGCAGTATTTT.

This clonotype was counted ten times or more. The V call is TRBV28, the J call TRBJ2-7; 7 bases are shared with TRBD1. Germline V gives CDR1 MDHEN, CDR2 SYDVKM. The CDR3 runs 14 residues. Unmatched junction bases numbered 6, after V lost 4 bases and J lost 3 bases. CDR3 sequence reads: CASSSGQRLYEQYF. CDR3 bases: TGTGCCAGCAGTTCGGGACAGAGACTCTACGAGCAGTACTTC.

The sample holds many counts of this clonotype. V gene TRBV6-6 combines with J gene TRBJ2-2, with no clear D. Trimming removed 5 bases from V and 7 bases from J, with 11 bases in between. In germline, CDR1 is MNHNY, CDR2 SVGAGI (reference sequence). The CDR3 consists of 13 residues. The CDR3 DNA reads TGTGCCAGCAGTATCACCGGGCGCGGGGAGCTGTTTTTT. Translated: CASSITGRGELFF.

This chain connects TRBV7-9 to TRBJ2-3; D remains ambiguous. The V gene lost 2 bases and the J gene lost 1 base, with 13 bases spanning the gap. Germline assignment: CDR1 SEHNR and CDR2 FQNEAQ (reference sequence). There are 16 residues in the CDR3. The DNA of the CDR3 is TGTGCCAGCAGCTTACGTAGGCACGGCGGCACAGATACGCAGTATTTT. Its translation is CASSLRRHGGTDTQYF. Looking up the rest from reference TRBV7-9 and TRBJ2-3 gives the full variable domain: DTGVSQNPRHKITKRGQNVTFRCDPISEHNRLYWYRQTLGQGPEFLTYFQNEAQLEKSRLLSDRFSAERPKGSFSTLEIQRTEQGDSAMYLCASSLRRHGGTDTQYFGPGTRLTVL.

This clonotype has at least ten counts. This sequence joins TRBV10-3 and TRBJ2-1; possible D gene TRBD2, 5 bases. This CDR3 comprises 14 residues. Trimming stripped 6 bases from V and 0 bases from J, with 9 bases between. Germline V lookup: CDR1 ENHRY, CDR2 SYGVKD. CDR3 coding DNA: TGTGCCATCAGGGATGAGGGCTCCTACAATGAGCAGTTCTTC. This gives the protein CAIRDEGSYNEQFF.

This clonotype was recorded a few times. The rearrangement uses TRBV20-1 and TRBJ2-6; D is ambiguous. The CDR3 is made up of 14 amino acids. CDR1 is DFQATT, CDR2 SNEGSKA, per germline (reference sequence). The CDR3 bases are TGCAGCCCTTTAGGGCCCTCTGGGGCCAACGTCCTGACTTTC. It codes for CSPLGPSGANVLTF.

As for this clonotype: A read error is possible here, since a much larger clone lies one base away. This chain links TRBV14 with TRBJ2-5; D might be TRBD2 (6 bases). The CDR3 extends over 17 amino acids. CDR1 is SGHDN, CDR2 FVKESK, per germline. The CDR3 nucleotides read TGTGCCACCAGCCTAGAGGCCACAGGCCGGGGGCAAGAGACCCAGTACTTC. Protein: CATSLEATGRGQETQYF.

There are many counts of this clonotype. The chain couples TRBV29-1 to TRBJ2-1; D possibly matches TRBD1 or TRBD2 (5 bases each). V lost 4 bases and J 5 bases, leaving 12 bases between the germline ends. The CDR3 runs 13 residues. CDR1 and CDR2 from the germline V gene are SQVTM and ANQGSEA. For the CDR3, the DNA is TGCAGCGTTGCGGGACCCAATGACAATGAGCAGTTCTTC. This encodes CSVAGPNDNEQFF.

This clonotype was counted at least ten times. The chain couples TRBV29-1 to TRBJ2-4, with D perhaps given as TRBD1 or TRBD2 (5 bases each). Trimming removed 0 bases at V and 8 bases at J, with 14 bases between. The CDR3 consists of 14 residues. The germline V gene encodes CDR1 SQVTM and CDR2 ANQGSEA. In DNA, the CDR3 is TGCAGCGTTGAAGATGTAACGGGGACGGACATTCAGTACTTC. Residues: CSVEDVTGTDIQYF.

On this clonotype itself: A much larger clone differs from this one at a single base, so this may be a read error. The rearrangement links TRBV3-1 to TRBJ1-1; no firm D call. Per the germline V gene, CDR1 is LGHDT and CDR2 is YNNKEL (reference sequence). The CDR3 has 14 residues. CDR3 sequence (DNA): TGTGCCAGCAACCAAGACGGCGGGGTCACTGAAGCTTTCTTT. It is translated as CASNQDGGVTEAFF.

Turning to this clonotype: A single base separates this from a much larger clone, so it may be a read error. The chain has TRBV5-1 and TRBJ2-2, with unresolved D. CDR3 length: 15 residues. Germline V gene lookup returns CDR1 SGHRS and CDR2 YFSETQ. The ends were cut back, 0 bases at V and 6 bases at J, with 12 bases in the middle. The CDR3 is CASSLGVFLSGELFF. The CDR3 bases are TGCGCCAGCAGCTTGGGGGTCTTCCTTTCCGGGGAGCTGTTTTTT.

The table lists this clonotype with many counts. This rearrangement joins TRBV5-6 to TRBJ2-5; 8 nucleotides align to TRBD1. J lost 1 base, V lost 2 bases, and 1 base had no gene match. Germline lookup yields CDR1 SGHDT and CDR2 YYEEEE. This CDR3 is built from 14 residues. The CDR3 sequence is CASSLQGVQETQYF. The CDR3 nucleotides read TGTGCCAGCAGCTTACAGGGGGTCCAAGAGACCCAGTACTTC.

This clonotype was seen ten or more times. This chain connects TRBV20-1 to TRBJ2-1; TRBD2 matches at 7 bases. Losses at the gene ends were 5 bases for V and 0 bases for J; bases not matched to a gene: 1. In germline, CDR1 is DFQATT, CDR2 SNEGSKA (reference sequence). The CDR3 runs 13 residues. The CDR3 loop is CSAGGSSYNEQFF. CDR3 nucleotides: TGCAGTGCTGGCGGGAGCTCCTACAATGAGCAGTTCTTC.

This clonotype was picked up many times. The chain joins TRBV20-1 to TRBJ1-1, with D maybe TRBD1 (5 bases). The V gene's germline CDR1 is DFQATT and CDR2 SNEGSKA (reference sequence). This CDR3 contains 13 residues. V lost 5 bases and J 7 bases, leaving 17 bases between the germline ends. The CDR3: CSASRVKGSEAFF. DNA for the CDR3: TGCAGTGCTTCCAGGGTAAAGGGGAGTGAAGCTTTCTTT.

The chain is built from TRBV6-5 and TRBJ2-7; D not resolved. Trimming took off 7 bases at V and 7 bases at J, with 23 bases between the two ends. In germline, CDR1 is MNHEY, CDR2 SVGAGI. This CDR3 has 15 amino acids. The CDR3 loop is CASTENWISTAEQYF. As DNA, the CDR3 is TGTGCCAGCACCGAGAATTGGATTTCGACGGCGGAGCAGTACTTC.

This clonotype occurred many times. One junction end disagrees with the germline gene, perhaps due to a read error. The rearrangement joins TRBV7-7 to TRBJ2-5; 9 bases are shared with TRBD1. The germline CDR1 and CDR2 sequences are SSHAT and FNYEAQ (reference sequence). The length of the CDR3 is 15 residues. CDR3 coding DNA: TGTGCTAGCAGCCAAAACAGGGGGCGCGGGGAGACCCAGTACTTC. Residues: CASSQNRGRGETQYF. Full variable domain (rest looked up from reference TRBV7-7 and TRBJ2-5): GAGVSQSPRYKVTKRGQDVTLRCDPISSHATLYWYQQALGQGPEFLTYFNYEAQPDKSGLPSDRFSAERPEGSISTLTIQRTEQRDSAMYRCASSQNRGRGETQYFGPGTRLLVL.